These 16 T cell receptor beta chains were sequenced from one sample in a study of shared clonotypes between healthy human individuals. Measured with immunoSEQ multiplex PCR; TCRdb has only the in-frame clones, and not every one. Of around 2.5 million clones in the sample, 80% to 95% were seen once. The material sequenced was naive CD4+ T cells from PBMCs. Subset meaning: CD45RA+ positively selected. The receptor source for this set is a young man in good health. Some clones in this sample may be carry-over from other donors' samples.

This chain joins TRBV14 and TRBJ2-2; 7 bases are a match to TRBD1. The CDR3 has 16 residues. Germline CDR1 SGHDN, CDR2 FVKESK. Trimming removed 6 bases from V and 2 bases from J; junction bases left unmatched: 9. The CDR3, as DNA: TGTGCCAGCAGTGATATTCGACAGGGAAACACCGGGGAGCTGTTTTTT. Protein: CASSDIRQGNTGELFF.

The chain couples TRBV9 to TRBJ2-7; the D gene is possibly TRBD1 (6 bases). V dropped 3 bases and J dropped 2 bases, with 15 bases sitting between them. Germline loops: CDR1 SGDLS, CDR2 YYNGEE. The CDR3 contains 15 residues. DNA for the CDR3: TGTGCCAGCAGCGGACCCCCAGGACAGACCTACGAGCAGTACTTC. It translates to CASSGPPGQTYEQYF. The whole variable domain, filled in from reference TRBV9 and TRBJ2-7, reads DSGVTQTPKHLITATGQRVTLRCSPRSGDLSVYWYQQSLDQGLQFLIQYYNGEERAKGNILERFSAQQFPDLHSELNLSSLELGDSALYFCASSGPPGQTYEQYFGPGTRLTVT.

The chain employs TRBV6-1 and TRBJ2-2, with TRBD1 matching over 7 bases. Germline CDR1 reads MNHNS; CDR2 reads SASEGT. The CDR3 totals 16 residues. After removal of 4 bases from V and 1 base from J, the junction contained 6 bases not matched to a gene. The CDR3 nucleotides are TGTGCCAGCAGTGGCTTGACAGGGCTGAACACCGGGGAGCTGTTTTTT. The encoded protein is CASSGLTGLNTGELFF.

V is TRBV5-4 and J is TRBJ1-2; 9 bases fit TRBD1. CDR3 length: 15 amino acids. V lost 4 bases to trimming and J lost 4 bases; unmatched junction nucleotides: 8. Germline V lookup: CDR1 SGHNT, CDR2 YYREEE (reference sequence). In DNA form, the CDR3 reads TGTGCCAGCAGCACCGGGACAGGGTATCCCTATGGCTACACCTTC. Its translation is CASSTGTGYPYGYTF.

This rearrangement joins TRBV27 to TRBJ1-2; D is perhaps TRBD1 (5 bases). The CDR3 is 13 residues long. Germline V gene lookup returns CDR1 MNHEY and CDR2 SMNVEV (reference sequence). The V end was cut by 6 bases, the J end by 5 bases, with 13 bases between. CDR3 nucleotide sequence: TGTGCCAGCAGGTCAGGGCCTTTGTATGGCTACACCTTC. It codes for CASRSGPLYGYTF.

The chain's CDR3 is CASSPTGKGDTEAFF. CDR3 DNA: TGTGCCAGCAGCCCTACAGGGAAAGGAGACACTGAAGCTTTCTTT. The gene calls are TRBV7-9 and TRBJ1-1; TRBD1 is a possible D gene (6 bases). The length of the CDR3 is 15 residues. With 5 bases removed from V and 3 bases from J, the gap between germline ends came to 16 bases. Germline V CDR1 and CDR2: SEHNR, FQNEAQ (reference sequence).

The rearrangement joins TRBV18 to TRBJ2-2; tentatively, D is TRBD1 or TRBD2 (5 bases each). CDR1 and CDR2 (germline): KGHSH, LQKENI. V was trimmed by 2 bases and J by 8 bases, leaving 9 bases between them. The CDR3 runs to 13 residues. CDR3 sequence reads: CASSPEGRGELFF. For the CDR3, the DNA is TGTGCCAGCTCACCAGAGGGGCGAGGGGAGCTGTTTTTT.

The chain recombines TRBV28 with TRBJ2-7; D unclear. The length of the CDR3 is 14 residues. V dropped 7 bases and J dropped 1 base, with 14 bases sitting between them. Germline V gives CDR1 MDHEN, CDR2 SYDVKM. Here the CDR3 reads CASTPSHPSYEQYF. Here the CDR3 DNA reads TGTGCCAGCACCCCCAGTCACCCGTCCTACGAGCAGTACTTC.

This chain uses TRBV4-3 with TRBJ2-5, with TRBD2 identical over 10 bases. Trimming cost V 1 base and J 4 bases; bases outside gene matches: 6. Germline assignment: CDR1 LGHNA and CDR2 YSLEER. The CDR3 is made up of 16 amino acids. CDR3 region: CASSQGSGRVGETQYF. In DNA form, the CDR3 reads TGCGCCAGCAGCCAAGGGAGCGGGAGGGTTGGAGAGACCCAGTACTTC.

CDR3 loop: CARGILLGWSMNIQYF. The CDR3 bases are TGTGCCAGGGGGATTTTATTGGGTTGGTCTATGAACATTCAGTACTTC. V gene TRBV21-1 combines with J gene TRBJ2-4. TRBV21-1 is tagged as a pseudogene. The CDR3 has 16 residues.

The chain joins TRBV18 to TRBJ2-2; the D gene is possibly TRBD2 (5 bases). V lost 4 bases and J lost 1, with 19 bases in between. CDR1 and CDR2 (germline): KGHSH, LQKENI. The CDR3 runs to 18 residues. Written as DNA, the CDR3 is TGTGCCAGCTCACGGGCCCCCTCAGCGGACTTGAACACCGGGGAGCTGTTTTTT. It yields the protein CASSRAPSADLNTGELFF.

As concerns this clone: Other DNA sequences in the sample encode the same CDR3. The rearrangement links TRBV18 to TRBJ2-7, with TRBD2 as a possible D gene (5 bases). With 2 bases removed from V and 0 bases from J, the gap between germline ends came to 5 bases. The CDR3 covers 13 residues. Per germline, CDR1 KGHSH and CDR2 LQKENI. This CDR3 reads CASSPGSSYEQYF. CDR3 coding DNA: TGTGCCAGCTCACCAGGGAGCTCCTACGAGCAGTACTTC.

This clone occurred once. This rearrangement joins TRBV5-8 to TRBJ2-5; tentative D call: TRBD1 (5 bases). V was pared by 5 bases and J by 0 bases, with 8 bases between. The CDR3 extends over 13 amino acids. Per germline, CDR1 SGHTS and CDR2 YDEGEE. The DNA for the CDR3 is TGTGCCAGCAGACGACAGTACCAAGAGACCCAGTACTTC. Amino acids: CASRRQYQETQYF.

V gene TRBV29-1 combines with J gene TRBJ2-3; D remains ambiguous. Per germline, CDR1 SQVTM and CDR2 ANQGSEA. The CDR3 spans 14 residues. Trimming shortened V by 6 bases and J by 1 base, and 14 bases separated the two germline ends. The CDR3 coding sequence is TGCAGCGTCGGTTCCGCCCTACGCACAGATACGCAGTATTTT. It specifies CSVGSALRTDTQYF.

The rearrangement links TRBV5-4 to TRBJ2-3, with D perhaps TRBD2 (5 bases). Deletions cut 0 bases from V and 1 base from J, with 12 bases between. The CDR3 sequence is 16 residues long. Germline V gene lookup returns CDR1 SGHNT and CDR2 YYREEE (reference sequence). Here the CDR3 reads CASSLAGGLGTDTQYF. The CDR3 nucleotides read TGTGCCAGCAGCTTGGCCGGCGGGTTGGGCACAGATACGCAGTATTTT.

This chain connects TRBV6-6 to TRBJ2-7, with D possibly matching TRBD1 (6 bases). The germline gives CDR1 MNHNY, CDR2 SVGAGI (reference sequence). This CDR3 has 15 residues. V lost 2 bases and J 1 base, leaving 12 bases between the germline ends. CDR3 loop: CASSYGDTKSYEQYF. For the CDR3, the DNA is TGTGCCAGCAGTTACGGGGACACCAAGTCCTACGAGCAGTACTTC.